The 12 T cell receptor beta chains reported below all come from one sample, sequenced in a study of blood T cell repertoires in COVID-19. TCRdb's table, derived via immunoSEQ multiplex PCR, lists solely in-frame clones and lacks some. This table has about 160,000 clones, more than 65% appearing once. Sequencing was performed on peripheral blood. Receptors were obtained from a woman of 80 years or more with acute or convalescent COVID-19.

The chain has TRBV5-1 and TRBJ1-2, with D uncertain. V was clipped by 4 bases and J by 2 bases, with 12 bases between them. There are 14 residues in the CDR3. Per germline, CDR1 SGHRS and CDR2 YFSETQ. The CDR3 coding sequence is TGCGCCAGCAGCCTCGGGAGTGTCAACTATGGCTACACCTTC. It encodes CASSLGSVNYGYTF.

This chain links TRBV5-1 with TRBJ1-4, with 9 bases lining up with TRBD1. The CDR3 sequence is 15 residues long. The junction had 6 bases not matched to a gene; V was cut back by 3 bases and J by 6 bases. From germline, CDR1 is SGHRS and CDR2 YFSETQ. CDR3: CASSSTGGRYEKLFF. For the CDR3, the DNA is TGCGCCAGCAGCTCAACAGGGGGCCGTTATGAAAAACTGTTTTTT.

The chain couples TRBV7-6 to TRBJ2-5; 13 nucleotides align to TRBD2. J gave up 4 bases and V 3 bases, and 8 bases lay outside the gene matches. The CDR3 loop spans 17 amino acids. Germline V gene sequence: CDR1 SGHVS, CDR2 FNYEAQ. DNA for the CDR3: TGTGCCAGCAGCTTGCGGACTAGCGGGGGATCGGGAGAGACCCAGTACTTC. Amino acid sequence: CASSLRTSGGSGETQYF.

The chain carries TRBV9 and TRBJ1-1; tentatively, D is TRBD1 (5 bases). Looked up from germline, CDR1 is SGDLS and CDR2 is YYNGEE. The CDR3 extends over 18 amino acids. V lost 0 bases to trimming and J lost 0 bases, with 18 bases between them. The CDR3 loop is CASSVGLPWGRMNTEAFF. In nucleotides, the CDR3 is TGTGCCAGCAGCGTAGGTCTGCCCTGGGGGAGGATGAACACTGAAGCTTTCTTT.

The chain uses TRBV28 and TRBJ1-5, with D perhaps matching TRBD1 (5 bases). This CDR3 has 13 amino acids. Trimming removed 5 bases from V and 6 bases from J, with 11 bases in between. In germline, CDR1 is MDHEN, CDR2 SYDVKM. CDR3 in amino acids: CASSGGEAQPQHF. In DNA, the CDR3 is TGTGCCAGCAGTGGGGGGGAGGCTCAGCCCCAGCATTTT.

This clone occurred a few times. Here the CDR3 reads CASSLAHRDEQYF. The DNA of the CDR3 is TGTGCCAGCAGTTTAGCCCACAGGGACGAGCAGTACTTC. This chain links TRBV12-3 or TRBV12-4 with TRBJ2-7; TRBD1 is a possible D gene (6 bases). This CDR3 comprises 13 residues. Trimming stripped 0 bases from V and 5 bases from J, with 8 bases between.

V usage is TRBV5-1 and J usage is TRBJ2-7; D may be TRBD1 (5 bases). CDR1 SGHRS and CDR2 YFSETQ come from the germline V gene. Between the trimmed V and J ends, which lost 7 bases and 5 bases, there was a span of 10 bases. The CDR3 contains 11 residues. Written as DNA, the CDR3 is TGCGCCAGCTCTGGGGCTAACGAGCAGTACTTC. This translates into CASSGANEQYF.

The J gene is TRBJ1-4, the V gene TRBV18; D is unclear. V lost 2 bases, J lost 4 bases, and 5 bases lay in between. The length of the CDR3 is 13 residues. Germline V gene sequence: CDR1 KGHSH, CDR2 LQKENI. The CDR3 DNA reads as TGTGCCAGCTCACCAGGGAGTAATGAAAAACTGTTTTTT. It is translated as CASSPGSNEKLFF.

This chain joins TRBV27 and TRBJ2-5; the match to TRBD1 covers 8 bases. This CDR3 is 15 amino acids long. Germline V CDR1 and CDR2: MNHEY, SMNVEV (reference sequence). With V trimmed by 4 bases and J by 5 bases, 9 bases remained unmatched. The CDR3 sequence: CASSYGQGGGETQYF. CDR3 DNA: TGTGCCAGCAGTTACGGACAGGGTGGAGGCGAGACCCAGTACTTC.

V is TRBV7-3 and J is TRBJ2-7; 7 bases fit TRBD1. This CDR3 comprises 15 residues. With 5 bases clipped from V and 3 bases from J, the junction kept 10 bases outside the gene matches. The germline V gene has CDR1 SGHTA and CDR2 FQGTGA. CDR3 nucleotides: TGTGCCAGCAGCCCGAATCCGACAGGGAGCTACGAGCAGTACTTC. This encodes CASSPNPTGSYEQYF.

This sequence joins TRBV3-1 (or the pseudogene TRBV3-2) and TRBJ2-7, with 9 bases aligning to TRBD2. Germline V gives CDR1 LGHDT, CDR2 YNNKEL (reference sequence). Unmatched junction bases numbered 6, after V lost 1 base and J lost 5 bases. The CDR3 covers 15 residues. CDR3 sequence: CASSQAKAGGHEQYF. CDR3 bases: TGTGCCAGCAGCCAAGCGAAAGCGGGAGGCCACGAGCAGTACTTC.

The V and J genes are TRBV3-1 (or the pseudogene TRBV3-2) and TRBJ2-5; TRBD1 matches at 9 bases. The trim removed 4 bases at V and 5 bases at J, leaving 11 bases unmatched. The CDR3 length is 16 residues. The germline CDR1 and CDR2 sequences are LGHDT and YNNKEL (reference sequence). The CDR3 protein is CASSPTGGAEMETQYF. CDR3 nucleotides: TGTGCCAGCAGCCCTACAGGGGGCGCTGAGATGGAGACCCAGTACTTC.